Listed here are 32 T cell receptor beta chains from one sample, sequenced in a study of cytomegalovirus exposure and HLA in healthy donors. Primers for the PCR totalled 60 Vbeta and 13 Jbeta. Clones were read by immunoSEQ multiplex PCR, and TCRdb kept only the in-frame ones, dropping some. Seen here are about 77,000 clones, 60% to 85% observed once, and the top ten hold approximately 1.6%. Input material: PBMCs. The receptors come from a man aged 35-49 years in good health and CMV-seronegative.

The V call is TRBV29-1, the J call TRBJ1-1; D remains ambiguous. The germline V gene encodes CDR1 SQVTM and CDR2 ANQGSEA. This CDR3 is built from 13 residues. Trimming removed 5 bases at V and 8 bases at J, with 18 bases between. The CDR3 loop is CSVISPREKEAFF. The DNA for the CDR3 is TGCAGCGTTATTTCTCCCCGAGAAAAAGAAGCTTTCTTT.

The chain links TRBV6-1 to TRBJ2-3, with D uncertain. The CDR3 is 15 amino acids. Germline V lookup: CDR1 MNHNS, CDR2 SASEGT. Trimming removed 3 bases at V and 2 bases at J, with 12 bases between. CDR3 in DNA: TGTGCCAGCAGTGATACCCCGGTTCCCACAGATACGCAGTATTTT. This encodes CASSDTPVPTDTQYF.

The rearrangement joins TRBV2 to TRBJ2-1, with 12 positions matching TRBD2. The V gene's germline CDR1 is SNHLY and CDR2 FYNNEI. Trimming cost V 7 bases and J 0 bases; bases outside gene matches: 13. There are 19 residues in the CDR3. The CDR3 coding sequence is TGTGCCAGCACCAAGGGCAGCCTAGCGGGGGGGAGCTCCTACAATGAGCAGTTCTTC. Encoded protein: CASTKGSLAGGSSYNEQFF. Based on the CDR3 plus reference TRBV2 and TRBJ2-1, the full variable domain is EPEVTQTPSHQVTQMGQEVILRCVPISNHLYFYWYRQILGQKVEFLVSFYNNEISEKSEIFDDQFSVERPDGSNFTLKIRSTKLEDSAMYFCASTKGSLAGGSSYNEQFFGPGTRLTVL.

The chain links TRBV28 to TRBJ2-6; TRBD2 might be the D (5 bases). V was pared by 5 bases and J by 0 bases, with 20 bases between. This CDR3 is built from 19 residues. Germline V gives CDR1 MDHEN, CDR2 SYDVKM. This chain's CDR3 is CASSPLGNGKGSGANVLTF. The CDR3 region has the DNA TGTGCCAGCAGTCCTCTAGGTAACGGGAAAGGCTCTGGGGCCAACGTCCTGACTTTC.

This clone has a handful of counts. The chain joins TRBV11-1 to TRBJ2-1; D may be TRBD2 (5 bases). CDR3 size: 14 residues. Trimming removed 2 bases from V and 7 bases from J, with 12 bases in between. Germline values: CDR1 SGHAT, CDR2 FQDESV (reference sequence). CDR3 amino acids: CASSLSLGGNEQFF. CDR3 in DNA: TGTGCCAGCAGCTTATCCCTCGGAGGTAATGAGCAGTTCTTC.

The chain couples TRBV21-1 to TRBJ2-5; TRBD2 is the table's D call, not checked against the DNA. TRBV21-1 represents a pseudogene. The CDR3 extends over 15 amino acids. CDR3 sequence: CASSKETWVPETQYF. In nucleotides, the CDR3 is TGTGCCAGCAGCAAAGAGACTTGGGTTCCAGAGACCCAGTACTTC.

A few counts support this clone. J is TRBJ2-4 and V is TRBV4-2, with 7 positions matching TRBD1. V dropped 3 bases and J dropped 0; count of bases not matched to a gene: 5. Germline loops: CDR1 LGHNA, CDR2 YNFKEQ. The CDR3 spans 16 residues. The DNA of the CDR3 is TGTGCCAGCAGCCACGTTGGGACAGCAGCCAAAAACATTCAGTACTTC. This encodes CASSHVGTAAKNIQYF.

This chain joins TRBV7-9 and TRBJ2-7; D not certain. The DNA end is a closer match to TRBJ2-1, so the J assignment may be wrong. The CDR3 loop spans 11 amino acids. Germline V CDR1 and CDR2: SEHNR, FQNEAQ (reference sequence). The CDR3 DNA follows: TGTGCCAGCGGATCTGACAATGAGCAGTTCTTC. Translation: CASGSDNEQFF.

The V gene is TRBV29-1, the J gene TRBJ2-7, with D possibly TRBD2 on 6 matching bases. Trimming left V 7 bases short and J 7 bases short, with 17 bases between. CDR1 SQVTM and CDR2 ANQGSEA come from the germline V gene. The CDR3 covers 12 residues. The CDR3 region has the DNA TGCAGCGCCGGGACTCCCTGGGAGGAGCAGTACTTC. This codes for CSAGTPWEEQYF.

V usage is TRBV10-3 and J usage is TRBJ1-1; TRBD1 is a possible D gene (6 bases). Trimming cost V 2 bases and J 4 bases, with 11 bases left between them. Germline values: CDR1 ENHRY, CDR2 SYGVKD. CDR3 length equals 14 residues. The CDR3 DNA reads TGTGCCATCAGTGAGGGACAGACATCCACTGAAGCTTTCTTT. Encoded protein: CAISEGQTSTEAFF.

The rearrangement joins TRBV4-1 to TRBJ1-5; possible D gene TRBD1, 6 bases. The ends were cut back, 1 base at V and 7 bases at J, with 20 bases in the middle. Germline V gives CDR1 MGHRA, CDR2 YSYEKL. This CDR3 is built from 17 residues. The CDR3 DNA is TGCGCCAGCAGCCAAGGGGCGGAGACAGGAGGATACCAGCCCCAGCATTTT. Amino acid sequence: CASSQGAETGGYQPQHF.

The chain employs TRBV19 and TRBJ2-1; 10 bases match TRBD2. Trimming cost V 3 bases and J 6 bases; bases outside gene matches: 8. This CDR3 is 16 amino acids long. Germline assignment: CDR1 LNHDA and CDR2 SQIVND (reference sequence). CDR3 loop: CASSMEPGLARNEQFF. The CDR3 DNA reads TGTGCCAGTAGTATGGAACCGGGACTAGCGCGCAATGAGCAGTTCTTC.

V and J are TRBV28 and TRBJ2-7; weak D call: TRBD2 (6 bases). Deletions cut 7 bases from V and 2 bases from J, with 15 bases between. CDR3 size: 14 residues. CDR1 is MDHEN and CDR2 is SYDVKM in the germline V gene. The CDR3 DNA is TGTGCCAGCATCGACGCGACTAGACCCTACGAGCAGTACTTC. Its translation is CASIDATRPYEQYF.

This chain connects TRBV7-3 to TRBJ2-5; no reliable D call. Trimming took 2 bases from V and 4 from J, leaving 8 bases between them. The germline gives CDR1 SGHTA, CDR2 FQGTGA. The CDR3 sequence is 13 residues long. As DNA, the CDR3 is TGTGCCAGCAGCTTATCCCCCGGAGAGACCCAGTACTTC. It codes for CASSLSPGETQYF.

J is TRBJ2-2 and V is TRBV6-6; 9 positions match TRBD1. After removal of 2 bases from V and 5 bases from J, the junction contained 3 bases not matched to a gene. The germline V gene has CDR1 MNHNY and CDR2 SVGAGI (reference sequence). CDR3 length: 15 residues. The chain's CDR3 is CASSYGQGRTGELFF. CDR3 nucleotides: TGTGCCAGCAGTTACGGACAGGGGAGAACCGGGGAGCTGTTTTTT.

The chain combines TRBV7-9 with TRBJ2-3; no reliable D call. V was cut by 6 bases and J by 5 bases, with 9 bases left in between. This CDR3 has 12 amino acids. CDR1 and CDR2 (germline): SEHNR, FQNEAQ (reference sequence). The CDR3 DNA sequence: TGTGCCAGCAGTCGGAGTGAAGATACGCAGTATTTT. Its translation: CASSRSEDTQYF.

Notes on this clone: One junction end disagrees with the germline gene, perhaps due to a read error. The CDR3 nucleotides are TGCGCCAGCAACTTGGACCAGCAACTCTCTGGGGCCAACGCCCTGACTTTC. Amino acid sequence: CASNLDQQLSGANALTF. The chain links TRBV5-1 to TRBJ2-6, with D perhaps matching TRBD1 (5 bases). Germline CDR1 reads SGHRS; CDR2 reads YFSETQ. The CDR3 contains 17 residues.

The chain carries TRBV7-9 and TRBJ2-7, with 11 positions matching TRBD2. The V gene end was trimmed by 5 bases and the J gene end by 3 bases; junction bases not matched to a gene: 3. The CDR3 has 14 amino acids. Per germline, CDR1 SEHNR and CDR2 FQNEAQ (reference sequence). In DNA form, the CDR3 reads TGTGCCAGCAGCGGGGGACTAGCGGACTACGAGCAGTACTTC. It encodes CASSGGLADYEQYF.

The chain employs TRBV10-3 and TRBJ1-5; D gene uncertain. Germline V CDR1 and CDR2: ENHRY, SYGVKD. CDR3 length equals 13 residues. Trimming stripped 9 bases from V and 5 bases from J, with 14 bases between. The CDR3 region is CAITTEPHQPQHF. The DNA for the CDR3 is TGTGCCATTACAACAGAACCGCATCAGCCCCAGCATTTT.

A single count supports this clone. CDR3 DNA sequence: TGTGCCAGCAGCTTTAACAGGAACACTGAAGCTTTCTTT. Residues: CASSFNRNTEAFF. This rearrangement joins TRBV5-5 to TRBJ1-1, with D unclear. CDR1 SGHKS and CDR2 YYEKEE come from the germline V gene (reference sequence). CDR3 size: 13 residues. The germline V and J ends were trimmed by 2 bases and 1 base, with 6 bases remaining between them.

This clone was recorded only once. The CDR3 reads CSVVPGQGAVGELFF. Here the CDR3 DNA reads TGCAGCGTTGTTCCGGGACAGGGGGCGGTCGGGGAGCTGTTTTTT. J is TRBJ2-2 and V is TRBV29-1, with 12 bases matching TRBD1. The V and J ends lost 4 bases and 7 bases, in that order; junction bases with no gene match: 7. This CDR3 region has 15 residues. CDR1 is SQVTM, CDR2 ANQGSEA, per germline.

This clone was detected only a few times. The rearrangement uses TRBV2 and TRBJ1-1, with unresolved D. CDR1 SNHLY and CDR2 FYNNEI come from the germline V gene. V was pared by 2 bases and J by 7 bases, with 8 bases between. This CDR3 comprises 12 residues. CDR3 coding DNA: TGTGCCAGCAGTGAATTAATGAGTGAAGCTTTCTTT. Its translation is CASSELMSEAFF. Combining the CDR3 with reference TRBV2 and TRBJ1-1 gives the whole variable domain EPEVTQTPSHQVTQMGQEVILRCVPISNHLYFYWYRQILGQKVEFLVSFYNNEISEKSEIFDDQFSVERPDGSNFTLKIRSTKLEDSAMYFCASSELMSEAFFGQGTRLTVV.

The V and J genes are TRBV19 and TRBJ2-7; perhaps TRBD2 as D (6 bases). The germline gives CDR1 LNHDA, CDR2 SQIVND (reference sequence). V lost 5 bases, J lost 3 bases, and 20 bases lay in between. The CDR3 is made up of 16 amino acids. The CDR3 DNA sequence: TGTGCCAGTAGTGGGGCCCCGCGGGGTGCTTTCTACGAGCAGTACTTC. It specifies CASSGAPRGAFYEQYF.

The chain joins TRBV29-1 to TRBJ2-1; weak D call: TRBD1 (5 bases). V lost 6 bases and J 9 bases, leaving 12 bases between the germline ends. The CDR3 contains 11 residues. Germline V gene sequence: CDR1 SQVTM, CDR2 ANQGSEA. CDR3 bases: TGCAGCGTCCAACAGGTGGGTGAGCAGTTCTTC. It specifies CSVQQVGEQFF.

The chain links TRBV18 to TRBJ1-5; 8 bases agree with TRBD1. CDR1 is KGHSH, CDR2 LQKENI, per germline. The CDR3 length is 13 residues. With 7 bases clipped from V and 6 bases from J, the junction kept 5 bases outside the gene matches. CDR3 in DNA: TGTGCCAGCTTCGGACAGGGTGGTCAGCCCCAGCATTTT. As protein: CASFGQGGQPQHF.

The CDR3 sequence is CAISQQGATDYGYTF. CDR3 bases: TGTGCCATCAGTCAACAGGGGGCCACCGACTATGGCTACACCTTC. The chain carries TRBV10-3 and TRBJ1-2; TRBD1 matches at 9 bases. Germline V lookup: CDR1 ENHRY, CDR2 SYGVKD. CDR3 length: 15 residues. With 5 bases clipped from V and 3 bases from J, the junction kept 7 bases outside the gene matches.

The V call is TRBV15, the J call TRBJ1-4; D gene uncertain. This CDR3 is built from 16 residues. The V end lost 0 bases, the J end lost 0 bases, and 8 bases lay between the germline ends. The germline V gene has CDR1 LNHNV and CDR2 YYDKDF (reference sequence). DNA for the CDR3: TGTGCCACCAGCAGAGATCCCCGGGCAACTAATGAAAAACTGTTTTTT. It encodes CATSRDPRATNEKLFF.

The V and J genes are TRBV5-1 and TRBJ1-6, with D unclear. This CDR3 is 15 amino acids long. The germline V gene has CDR1 SGHRS and CDR2 YFSETQ. The V gene lost 3 bases and the J gene lost 8 bases, with 15 bases spanning the gap. The CDR3 sequence: CASSSWLPGDSPLHF. The CDR3 DNA sequence: TGCGCCAGCAGCTCGTGGCTGCCGGGTGATTCACCCCTCCACTTT.

The chain links TRBV10-3 to TRBJ2-2; 7 positions agree with TRBD2. V dropped 3 bases and J dropped 5; count of bases not matched to a gene: 9. Germline V gene sequence: CDR1 ENHRY, CDR2 SYGVKD. This CDR3 region has 16 residues. As DNA, the CDR3 is TGTGCCATCAGTGAAGGCGGGAGCACTTTAACCGGGGAGCTGTTTTTT. Translated: CAISEGGSTLTGELFF.

The chain carries TRBV19 and TRBJ2-1; 12 positions match TRBD2. Per germline, CDR1 LNHDA and CDR2 SQIVND (reference sequence). The CDR3 is made up of 17 amino acids. Losses at the gene ends were 5 bases for V and 1 base for J; bases not matched to a gene: 6. CDR3 in DNA: TGTGCCAGTAGTCCTAGCGGGAGGGGCCTTTCCTACAATGAGCAGTTCTTC. It translates to CASSPSGRGLSYNEQFF.

The table lists this clone with a count of one. This rearrangement joins TRBV29-1 to TRBJ1-2; D might be TRBD1 (5 bases). Per the germline V gene, CDR1 is SQVTM and CDR2 is ANQGSEA. The germline V and J ends were trimmed by 0 bases and 2 bases, with 10 bases remaining between them. This CDR3 region has 14 residues. CDR3 sequence (DNA): TGCAGCGTTGAAGAGGGACTCTCGAACTATGGCTACACCTTC. Its protein is CSVEEGLSNYGYTF.

The rearrangement joins TRBV5-1 to TRBJ2-3; tentatively, D is TRBD2 (6 bases). Between the trimmed V and J ends, which lost 0 bases and 2 bases, there was a span of 7 bases. The CDR3 loop spans 14 amino acids. Germline V gene sequence: CDR1 SGHRS, CDR2 YFSETQ. CDR3 protein: CASSLGGITDTQYF. CDR3 DNA sequence: TGCGCCAGCAGCTTGGGCGGGATCACAGATACGCAGTATTTT. Together with reference TRBV5-1 and TRBJ2-3, the CDR3 gives the full variable domain: KAGVTQTPRYLIKTRGQQVTLSCSPISGHRSVSWYQQTPGQGLQFLFEYFSETQRNKGNFPGRFSGRQFSNSRSEMNVSTLELGDSALYLCASSLGGITDTQYFGPGTRLTVL.